The 25 T cell receptor beta chains reported below all come from one sample, sequenced in a study of long-term antiretroviral therapy in people with HIV. An immunoSEQ assay, version v3.0, was performed at survey level. Only in-frame clones appear in the TCRdb table, and some are missing; sequencing was by immunoSEQ multiplex PCR. The sample carries tens of thousands of clones, around 80% recorded once. The sequencing here drew on unsorted PBMCs, taken 1.5 years after starting antiretroviral therapy. The origin of the receptors is a man between 18 and 29 years old with HIV.

The rearrangement uses TRBV28 and TRBJ2-1, with 7 nucleotides matching TRBD2. V lost 5 bases and J lost 10; bases outside the gene matches: 11. CDR1 and CDR2 from the germline V gene are MDHEN and SYDVKM. CDR3 length equals 14 residues. The CDR3 bases are TGTGCCAGCAGTATCCAGCGGGAAGCAGGAGAGCAGTTCTTC. Protein sequence: CASSIQREAGEQFF.

The chain carries TRBV5-6 and TRBJ2-7; D unclear. The germline CDR1 and CDR2 sequences are SGHDT and YYEEEE. The CDR3 length is 15 residues. The germline V and J ends were trimmed by 0 bases and 0 bases, with 10 bases remaining between them. Written as DNA, the CDR3 is TGTGCCAGCAGCTTGGATGGGGATTTCTCCTACGAGCAGTACTTC. Its protein is CASSLDGDFSYEQYF.

The chain carries TRBV7-9 and TRBJ2-5; D may correspond to TRBD1 or TRBD2 (5 bases each). CDR3 length equals 14 residues. Between the trimmed V and J ends, which lost 5 bases and 5 bases, there was a span of 15 bases. From germline, CDR1 is SEHNR and CDR2 FQNEAQ (reference sequence). The chain's CDR3 is CASSTGDQRETQYF. CDR3 nucleotide sequence: TGTGCCAGCAGCACCGGGGACCAGAGGGAGACCCAGTACTTC.

This clone has just one count. The chain has TRBV10-3 and TRBJ2-1; 8 bases are shared with TRBD2. The CDR3 is 14 amino acids. Germline trimming cut 10 bases from V and 4 bases from J; bases unmatched to any gene: 9. Germline loops: CDR1 ENHRY, CDR2 SYGVKD. CDR3 sequence: CATDPSGSYNEQFF. CDR3 coding DNA: TGTGCCACTGACCCCAGCGGGAGTTACAATGAGCAGTTCTTC.

V is TRBV7-7 and J is TRBJ2-1, with 8 bases that match TRBD2. This CDR3 is 15 amino acids long. Germline CDR1 reads SSHAT; CDR2 reads FNYEAQ (reference sequence). J lost 4 bases, V lost 4 bases, and 6 bases had no gene match. This CDR3 is CASSSGLDAYNEQFF. The CDR3 nucleotides are TGTGCCAGCAGCTCGGGACTAGATGCTTACAATGAGCAGTTCTTC.

V is TRBV6-6 and J is TRBJ2-7, with 9 positions matching TRBD1. J gave up 5 bases and V 8 bases, and 7 bases lay outside the gene matches. The CDR3 totals 13 residues. Germline V gives CDR1 MNHNY, CDR2 SVGAGI (reference sequence). CDR3 loop: CASSRDRDDEQYF. The CDR3, as DNA: TGTGCCAGCTCGAGGGACAGGGACGACGAGCAGTACTTC.

The chain employs TRBV10-3 and TRBJ1-5; the D gene is possibly TRBD1 (5 bases). V lost 0 bases and J 7 bases, leaving 13 bases between the germline ends. Germline loops: CDR1 ENHRY, CDR2 SYGVKD. This CDR3 is built from 15 residues. The CDR3 sequence is CAISESWGTVQPQHF. In DNA, the CDR3 is TGTGCCATCAGTGAGTCGTGGGGGACGGTGCAGCCCCAGCATTTT.

The chain has TRBV9 and TRBJ2-3, with unresolved D. Germline values: CDR1 SGDLS, CDR2 YYNGEE. CDR3 length equals 14 residues. Trimming removed 0 bases from V and 0 bases from J, with 5 bases in between. The CDR3 coding sequence is TGTGCCAGCAGCGTAGATACTAGCACAGATACGCAGTATTTT. Its protein product is CASSVDTSTDTQYF. The entire variable domain, with the rest obtained from reference TRBV9 and TRBJ2-3, is as follows: DSGVTQTPKHLITATGQRVTLRCSPRSGDLSVYWYQQSLDQGLQFLIQYYNGEERAKGNILERFSAQQFPDLHSELNLSSLELGDSALYFCASSVDTSTDTQYFGPGTRLTVL.

J is TRBJ2-1 and V is TRBV18; no clear D gene. The germline V and J ends were trimmed by 2 bases and 5 bases, with 13 bases remaining between them. The germline CDR1 and CDR2 sequences are KGHSH and LQKENI. This CDR3 has 15 amino acids. CDR3 sequence: CASSPSHRLNNEQFF. CDR3 DNA: TGTGCCAGCTCACCATCCCACCGACTGAACAATGAGCAGTTCTTC. The full variable domain, its missing parts supplied by reference TRBV18 and TRBJ2-1, is NAGVMQNPRHLVRRRGQEARLRCSPMKGHSHVYWYRQLPEEGLKFMVYLQKENIIDESGMPKERFSAEFPKEGPSILRIQQVVRGDSAAYFCASSPSHRLNNEQFFGPGTRLTVL.

This chain links TRBV30 with TRBJ2-7, with TRBD2 as a possible D gene (6 bases). The V gene's germline CDR1 is GTSNPN and CDR2 SVGIG (reference sequence). This CDR3 is 12 amino acids long. V was clipped by 4 bases and J by 2 bases, with 9 bases between them. The CDR3 DNA reads as TGTGCCTGGACGGGGGAAACCTACGAGCAGTACTTC. It specifies CAWTGETYEQYF. Full variable domain (outside the CDR3, taken from reference TRBV30 and TRBJ2-7): SQTIHQWPATLVQPVGSPLSLECTVEGTSNPNLYWYRQAAGRGLQLLFYSVGIGQISSEVPQNLSASRPQDRQFILSSKKLLLSDSGFYLCAWTGETYEQYFGPGTRLTVT.

The chain is built from TRBV10-3 and TRBJ2-7; TRBD2 agrees at 8 bases. The V segment lost 10 bases and the J segment 1 base; nucleotides outside the gene matches: 9. From germline, CDR1 is ENHRY and CDR2 SYGVKD. The CDR3 has 14 residues. The DNA for the CDR3 is TGTGCCACAAGTAGCGGGATAAAGTCCTACGAGCAGTACTTC. Translating it yields CATSSGIKSYEQYF.

The chain is built from TRBV2 and TRBJ1-1; D remains unclear. Trimming stripped 4 bases from V and 5 bases from J, with 17 bases between. The CDR3 is 15 residues long. Germline CDR1 reads SNHLY; CDR2 reads FYNNEI. CDR3 DNA sequence: TGTGCCAGCAGTGTTATGCACAGCGGAGCGACTGAAGCTTTCTTT. It yields the protein CASSVMHSGATEAFF.

J is TRBJ1-4 and V is TRBV28; maybe TRBD1 (5 bases). The V gene lost 7 bases and the J gene lost 0 bases, with 12 bases spanning the gap. Germline V lookup: CDR1 MDHEN, CDR2 SYDVKM. CDR3 length: 15 amino acids. The CDR3: CASTEGTATNEKLFF. The CDR3 DNA reads TGTGCCAGCACCGAGGGGACCGCAACTAATGAAAAACTGTTTTTT.

The chain is built from TRBV10-2 and TRBJ2-7; 8 bases match TRBD2. The V gene end was trimmed by 6 bases and the J gene end by 0 bases; junction bases not matched to a gene: 13. CDR3 length equals 17 residues. In germline, CDR1 is WSHSY, CDR2 SAAADI. CDR3 DNA: TGCGCCAGCAGCCCTTCAGCGGGAGTGGGCCTCTCCTACGAGCAGTACTTC. It encodes CASSPSAGVGLSYEQYF.

The chain recombines TRBV5-1 with TRBJ1-1; the match to TRBD1 covers 7 bases. The V and J ends lost 6 bases and 3 bases, in that order; junction bases with no gene match: 17. There are 17 residues in the CDR3. Germline CDR1 and CDR2: SGHRS and YFSETQ. The CDR3 bases are TGCGCCAGCAAGCAGACAGGGCGATCCCTGTTGGACACTGAAGCTTTCTTT. This sequence encodes CASKQTGRSLLDTEAFF. The variable domain in full, completed from reference TRBV5-1 and TRBJ1-1, reads KAGVTQTPRYLIKTRGQQVTLSCSPISGHRSVSWYQQTPGQGLQFLFEYFSETQRNKGNFPGRFSGRQFSNSRSEMNVSTLELGDSALYLCASKQTGRSLLDTEAFFGQGTRLTVV.

This sequence joins TRBV19 and TRBJ2-7, with 13 bases identical to TRBD2. The CDR3 loop spans 15 amino acids. Trimming removed 5 bases from V and 4 bases from J; junction bases left unmatched: 5. Germline V CDR1 and CDR2: LNHDA, SQIVND (reference sequence). The CDR3 DNA reads TGTGCCAGTAGTCCAGGACTAGCGGGAGTTTACGAGCAGTACTTC. Translating gives CASSPGLAGVYEQYF. Combining the CDR3 with reference TRBV19 and TRBJ2-7 gives the whole variable domain DGGITQSPKYLFRKEGQNVTLSCEQNLNHDAMYWYRQDPGQGLRLIYYSQIVNDFQKGDIAEGYSVSREKKESFPLTVTSAQKNPTAFYLCASSPGLAGVYEQYFGPGTRLTVT.

This clone was seen only a few times. The genes are TRBV19 and TRBJ1-2; the match to TRBD1 covers 9 bases. This CDR3 is built from 15 residues. CDR1 is LNHDA, CDR2 SQIVND, per germline (reference sequence). The junction had 9 bases not matched to a gene; V was cut back by 2 bases and J by 8 bases. CDR3 nucleotide sequence: TGTGCCAGTAGTATAAGAAGGGACAGGGCGGACGGCTACACCTTC. Encoded protein: CASSIRRDRADGYTF. Based on the CDR3 plus reference TRBV19 and TRBJ1-2, the full variable domain is DGGITQSPKYLFRKEGQNVTLSCEQNLNHDAMYWYRQDPGQGLRLIYYSQIVNDFQKGDIAEGYSVSREKKESFPLTVTSAQKNPTAFYLCASSIRRDRADGYTFGSGTRLTVV.

The CDR3 sequence is CASSAAWRGEQFF. Here the CDR3 DNA reads TGTGCCAGCAGCGCAGCCTGGCGCGGAGAGCAGTTCTTC. The chain joins TRBV7-3 to TRBJ2-1; no reliable D call. CDR3 length: 13 amino acids. Germline CDR1 and CDR2: SGHTA and FQGTGA. Trimming took 5 bases from V and 10 from J, leaving 15 bases between them.

The chain links TRBV11-2 to TRBJ2-5; D ambiguous. The CDR3 is 13 amino acids. Between the trimmed V and J ends, which lost 1 base and 5 bases, there was a span of 8 bases. Germline V gene data show CDR1 as SGHAT and CDR2 as FQNNGV. The DNA of the CDR3 is TGTGCCAGCAGCTTAGGGGCCCTGGAGACCCAGTACTTC. This sequence encodes CASSLGALETQYF.

The genes are TRBV5-1 and TRBJ2-1; no clear D gene. Germline CDR1 SGHRS, CDR2 YFSETQ. The CDR3 totals 13 residues. Between the trimmed V and J ends, which lost 0 bases and 6 bases, there was a span of 7 bases. As DNA, the CDR3 is TGCGCCAGCAGCTTGGAGCTAGTCAATGAGCAGTTCTTC. Translation: CASSLELVNEQFF.

V gene TRBV15 combines with J gene TRBJ1-2; D is perhaps TRBD1 (5 bases). V was cut by 0 bases and J by 8 bases, with 16 bases left in between. The germline V gene has CDR1 LNHNV and CDR2 YYDKDF (reference sequence). CDR3 length equals 15 residues. CDR3 loop: CATSRDRLGGKGYTF. The DNA for the CDR3 is TGTGCCACCAGCAGAGATAGACTTGGGGGAAAAGGCTACACCTTC. The variable domain in full, completed from reference TRBV15 and TRBJ1-2, reads DAMVIQNPRYQVTQFGKPVTLSCSQTLNHNVMYWYQQKSSQAPKLLFHYYDKDFNNEADTPDNFQSRRPNTSFCFLDIRSPGLGDTAMYLCATSRDRLGGKGYTFGSGTRLTVV.

V and J are TRBV19 and TRBJ1-5; D gene uncertain. Trimming stripped 6 bases from V and 0 bases from J, with 9 bases between. This CDR3 contains 14 residues. Germline V gene lookup returns CDR1 LNHDA and CDR2 SQIVND (reference sequence). CDR3 sequence reads: CASRTIYSNQPQHF. The CDR3 bases are TGTGCCAGTAGGACCATTTATAGCAATCAGCCCCAGCATTTT.

This sequence joins TRBV9 and TRBJ2-2; tentative D call: TRBD2 (5 bases). Germline loops: CDR1 SGDLS, CDR2 YYNGEE. The CDR3 has 17 residues. The germline V and J ends were trimmed by 0 bases and 1 base, with 13 bases remaining between them. Written as DNA, the CDR3 is TGTGCCAGCAGCGTAGAGGGAGATCGATTGAACACCGGGGAGCTGTTTTTT. Its translation: CASSVEGDRLNTGELFF. The variable domain in full, completed from reference TRBV9 and TRBJ2-2, reads DSGVTQTPKHLITATGQRVTLRCSPRSGDLSVYWYQQSLDQGLQFLIQYYNGEERAKGNILERFSAQQFPDLHSELNLSSLELGDSALYFCASSVEGDRLNTGELFFGEGSRLTVL.

This chain uses TRBV27 with TRBJ1-1; no clear D gene. Germline V gives CDR1 MNHEY, CDR2 SMNVEV (reference sequence). The CDR3 runs 14 residues. V lost 5 bases to trimming and J lost 0 bases, with 10 bases between them. The CDR3 region is CASSAGLLNTEAFF. For the CDR3, the DNA is TGTGCCAGCAGTGCCGGGCTACTGAACACTGAAGCTTTCTTT.

The chain employs TRBV29-1 and TRBJ2-7; 9 bases fit TRBD1. The V segment lost 6 bases and the J segment 5 bases; nucleotides outside the gene matches: 5. The CDR3 runs to 12 residues. Germline lookup yields CDR1 SQVTM and CDR2 ANQGSEA. DNA for the CDR3: TGCAGCGTCGGACAGGGGAGAAACGAGCAGTACTTC. Translation gives CSVGQGRNEQYF.